This T cell receptor beta chain appears in the sequencing data of a study of PD-1 blockade in classical Hodgkin lymphoma. On the study more broadly: It was nivolumab at 3 mg/kg, given intravenously every 2 weeks, that patients received.

A word on this clone: Its matching antigen is unknown.

Brentuximab vedotin exposure varied, and every patient relapsed after autologous stem cell transplantation. Progressive disease, partial response or complete response was each patient's best response. Whole-study results and caveats: Prior to therapy, complete responders displayed diversity much like that of newly diagnosed patients.

The data were produced by immunoSEQ multiplex PCR, yet TCRdb's version contains in-frame clones alone and is incomplete. The sample comprises about 37,000 clones, 76% of which are singletons, and 16% rests with the top ten. Sequencing used peripheral blood mononuclear cells (PBMCs), obtained before the second cycle of nivolumab. The TCR was taken from a human donor with classical Hodgkin lymphoma.

The CDR3 sequence is CASSGAGRDSPLHF. CDR3 DNA sequence: TGTGCCAGCTCAGGGGCCGGGAGAGATTCACCCCTCCACTTT. V is TRBV18 and J is TRBJ1-6, with TRBD1 as a possible D gene (5 bases). V lost 5 bases to trimming and J lost 8 bases, with 13 bases between them. This CDR3 comprises 14 residues. Germline lookup yields CDR1 KGHSH and CDR2 LQKENI.